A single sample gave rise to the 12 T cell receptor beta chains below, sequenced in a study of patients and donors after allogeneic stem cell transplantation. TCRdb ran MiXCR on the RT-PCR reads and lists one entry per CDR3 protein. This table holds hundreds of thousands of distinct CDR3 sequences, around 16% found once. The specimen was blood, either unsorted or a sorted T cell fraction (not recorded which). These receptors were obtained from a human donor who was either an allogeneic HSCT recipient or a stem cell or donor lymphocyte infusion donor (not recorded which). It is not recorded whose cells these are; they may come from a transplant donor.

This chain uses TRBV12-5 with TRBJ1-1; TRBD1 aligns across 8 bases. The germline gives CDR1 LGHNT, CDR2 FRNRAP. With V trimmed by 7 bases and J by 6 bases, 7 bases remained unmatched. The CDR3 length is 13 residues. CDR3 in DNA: TGTGCTAGTGTCCCGGACAGGGCAGCTGAAGCTTTCTTT. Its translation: CASVPDRAAEAFF.

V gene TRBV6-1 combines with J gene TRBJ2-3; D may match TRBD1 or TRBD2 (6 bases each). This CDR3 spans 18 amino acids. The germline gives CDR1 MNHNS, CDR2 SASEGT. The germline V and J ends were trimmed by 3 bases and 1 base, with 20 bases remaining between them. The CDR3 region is CASSDPLLPGAGTDTQYF. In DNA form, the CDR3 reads TGTGCCAGCAGTGACCCACTACTCCCGGGGGCCGGCACAGATACGCAGTATTTT.

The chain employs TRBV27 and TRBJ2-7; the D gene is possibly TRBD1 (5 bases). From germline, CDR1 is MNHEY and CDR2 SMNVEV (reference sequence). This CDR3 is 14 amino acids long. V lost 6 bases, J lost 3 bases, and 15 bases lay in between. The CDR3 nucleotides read TGTGCCAGCAGCCTCGACAGATTCAGCTACGAGCAGTACTTC. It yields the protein CASSLDRFSYEQYF.

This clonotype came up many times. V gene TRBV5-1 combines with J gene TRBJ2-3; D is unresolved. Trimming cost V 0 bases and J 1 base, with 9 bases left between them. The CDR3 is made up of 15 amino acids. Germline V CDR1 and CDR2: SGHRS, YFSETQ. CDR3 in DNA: TGCGCCAGCAGCTTGGTGCTTTCCCGCACAGATACGCAGTATTTT. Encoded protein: CASSLVLSRTDTQYF. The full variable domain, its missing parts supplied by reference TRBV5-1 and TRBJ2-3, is KAGVTQTPRYLIKTRGQQVTLSCSPISGHRSVSWYQQTPGQGLQFLFEYFSETQRNKGNFPGRFSGRQFSNSRSEMNVSTLELGDSALYLCASSLVLSRTDTQYFGPGTRLTVL.

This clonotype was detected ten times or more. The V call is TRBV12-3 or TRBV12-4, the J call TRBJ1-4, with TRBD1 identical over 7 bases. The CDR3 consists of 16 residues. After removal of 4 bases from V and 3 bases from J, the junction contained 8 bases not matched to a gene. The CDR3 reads CASSSSYRGPNEKLFF. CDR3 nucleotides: TGTGCCAGCAGTTCCAGCTACAGGGGACCTAATGAAAAACTGTTTTTT.

The DNA of the CDR3 is TGCGCCAGCAGCTTCCTAGCTGCGTCAGATACGCAGTATTTT. This sequence encodes CASSFLAASDTQYF. V usage is TRBV5-1 and J usage is TRBJ2-3, with a tentative D call TRBD2 (5 bases). From germline, CDR1 is SGHRS and CDR2 YFSETQ. The V end was cut by 2 bases, the J end by 4 bases, with 11 bases between. This CDR3 is built from 14 residues.

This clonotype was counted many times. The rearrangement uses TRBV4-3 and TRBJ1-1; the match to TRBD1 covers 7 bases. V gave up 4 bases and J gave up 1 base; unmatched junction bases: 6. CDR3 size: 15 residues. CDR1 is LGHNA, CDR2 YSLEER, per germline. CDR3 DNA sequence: TGCGCCAGCAGCCTTTACAGGGGTGGGAACACTGAAGCTTTCTTT. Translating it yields CASSLYRGGNTEAFF.

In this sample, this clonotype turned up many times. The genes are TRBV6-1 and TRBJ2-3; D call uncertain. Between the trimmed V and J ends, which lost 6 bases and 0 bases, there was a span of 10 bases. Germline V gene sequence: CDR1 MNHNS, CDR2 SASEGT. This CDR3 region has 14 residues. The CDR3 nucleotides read TGTGCCAGCAGCCTCACCTCTAGCACAGATACGCAGTATTTT. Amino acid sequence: CASSLTSSTDTQYF.

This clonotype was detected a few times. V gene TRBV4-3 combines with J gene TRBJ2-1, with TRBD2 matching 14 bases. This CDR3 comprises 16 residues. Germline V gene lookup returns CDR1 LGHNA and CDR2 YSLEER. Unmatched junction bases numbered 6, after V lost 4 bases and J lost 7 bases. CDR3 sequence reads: CASSPVTSGGANEQFF. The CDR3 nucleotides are TGCGCCAGCAGCCCCGTGACTAGCGGGGGGGCGAATGAGCAGTTCTTC.

CDR3 nucleotide sequence: TGTGCCAGCTCACCCGATGTAGATACGCAGTATTTT. It is translated as CASSPDVDTQYF. The chain carries TRBV18 and TRBJ2-3; D uncertain. V lost 3 bases and J lost 5, with 6 bases in between. This CDR3 is built from 12 residues. Germline values: CDR1 KGHSH, CDR2 LQKENI.

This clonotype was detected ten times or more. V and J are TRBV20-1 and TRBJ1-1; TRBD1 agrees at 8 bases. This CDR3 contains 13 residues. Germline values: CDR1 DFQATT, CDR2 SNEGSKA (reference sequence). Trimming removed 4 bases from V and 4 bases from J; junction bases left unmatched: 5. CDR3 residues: CSATGGASTEAFF. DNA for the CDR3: TGCAGTGCTACAGGGGGCGCGAGCACTGAAGCTTTCTTT.

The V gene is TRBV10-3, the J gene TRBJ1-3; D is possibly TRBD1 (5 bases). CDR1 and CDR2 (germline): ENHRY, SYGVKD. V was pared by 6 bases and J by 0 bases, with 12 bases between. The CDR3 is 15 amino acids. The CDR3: CAIRGTQSSGNTIYF. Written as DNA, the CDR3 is TGTGCCATCAGGGGGACTCAAAGCTCTGGAAACACCATATATTTT.